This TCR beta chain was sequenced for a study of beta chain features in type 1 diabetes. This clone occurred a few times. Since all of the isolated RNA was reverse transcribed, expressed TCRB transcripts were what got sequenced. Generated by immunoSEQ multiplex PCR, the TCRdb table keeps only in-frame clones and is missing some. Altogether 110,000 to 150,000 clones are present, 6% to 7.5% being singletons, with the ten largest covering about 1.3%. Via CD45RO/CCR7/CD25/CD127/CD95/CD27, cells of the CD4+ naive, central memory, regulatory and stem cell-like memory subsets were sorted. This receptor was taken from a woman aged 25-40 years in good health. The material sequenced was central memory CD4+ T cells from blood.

As DNA, the CDR3 is TGTGCCAGCAAGGAAATAGGGAGCTCGCAAGAGACCCAGTACTTC. Translation gives CASKEIGSSQETQYF. The chain recombines TRBV2 with TRBJ2-5; D might be TRBD2 (5 bases). Trimming removed 7 bases at V and 2 bases at J, with 17 bases between. CDR1 is SNHLY and CDR2 is FYNNEI in the germline V gene. This CDR3 region has 15 residues.